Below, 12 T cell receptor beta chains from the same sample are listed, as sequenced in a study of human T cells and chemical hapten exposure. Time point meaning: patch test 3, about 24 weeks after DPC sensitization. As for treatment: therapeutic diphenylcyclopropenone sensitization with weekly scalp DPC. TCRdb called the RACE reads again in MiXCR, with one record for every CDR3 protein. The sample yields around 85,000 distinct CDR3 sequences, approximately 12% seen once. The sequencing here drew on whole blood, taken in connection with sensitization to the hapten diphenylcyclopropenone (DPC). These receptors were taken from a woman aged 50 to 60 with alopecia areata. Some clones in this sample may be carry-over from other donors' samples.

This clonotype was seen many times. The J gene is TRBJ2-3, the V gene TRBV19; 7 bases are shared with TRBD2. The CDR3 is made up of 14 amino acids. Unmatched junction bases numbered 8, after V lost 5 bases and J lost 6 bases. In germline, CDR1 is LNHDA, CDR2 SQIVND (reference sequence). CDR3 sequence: CASSGTIQPDTQYF. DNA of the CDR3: TGTGCCAGTAGTGGGACTATCCAGCCGGATACGCAGTATTTT.

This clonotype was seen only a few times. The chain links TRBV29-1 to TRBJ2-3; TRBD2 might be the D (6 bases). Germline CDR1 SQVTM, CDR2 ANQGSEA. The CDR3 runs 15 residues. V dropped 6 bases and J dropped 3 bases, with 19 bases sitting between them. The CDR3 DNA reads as TGCAGCGTAAAACCCGCCGGGGGTATGACAGATACGCAGTATTTT. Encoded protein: CSVKPAGGMTDTQYF.

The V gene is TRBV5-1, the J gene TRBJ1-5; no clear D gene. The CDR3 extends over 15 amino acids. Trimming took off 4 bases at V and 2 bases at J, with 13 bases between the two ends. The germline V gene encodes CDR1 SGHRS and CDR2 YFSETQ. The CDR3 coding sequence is TGCGCCAGCAGCCAGACCGGCGGGGGCAATCAGCCCCAGCATTTT. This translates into CASSQTGGGNQPQHF.

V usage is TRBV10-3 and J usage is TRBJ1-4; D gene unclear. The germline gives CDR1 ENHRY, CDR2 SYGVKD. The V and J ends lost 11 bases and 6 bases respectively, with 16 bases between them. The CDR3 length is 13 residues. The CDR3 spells CASGRVQDEKLFF. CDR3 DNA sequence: TGTGCCTCCGGCCGGGTCCAAGATGAAAAACTGTTTTTT.

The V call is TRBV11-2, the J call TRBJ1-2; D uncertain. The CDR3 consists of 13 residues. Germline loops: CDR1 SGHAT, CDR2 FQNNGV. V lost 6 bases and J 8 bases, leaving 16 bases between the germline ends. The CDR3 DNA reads TGTGCCAGCAGACTAGCTGGGGAGGGAGGCTACACCTTC. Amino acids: CASRLAGEGGYTF.

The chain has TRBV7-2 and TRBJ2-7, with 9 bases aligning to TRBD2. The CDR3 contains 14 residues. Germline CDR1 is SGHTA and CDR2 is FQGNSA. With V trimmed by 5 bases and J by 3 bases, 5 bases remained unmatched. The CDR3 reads CASSTSGLGYEQYF. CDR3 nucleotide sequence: TGTGCCAGCAGCACTAGCGGGCTTGGCTACGAGCAGTACTTC.

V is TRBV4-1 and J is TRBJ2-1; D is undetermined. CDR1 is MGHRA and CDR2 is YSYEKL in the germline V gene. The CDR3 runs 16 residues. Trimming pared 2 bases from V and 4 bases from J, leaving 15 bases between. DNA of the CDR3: TGCGCCAGCAGCCAAATGGGCCGGCAAAATTACAATGAGCAGTTCTTC. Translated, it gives CASSQMGRQNYNEQFF.

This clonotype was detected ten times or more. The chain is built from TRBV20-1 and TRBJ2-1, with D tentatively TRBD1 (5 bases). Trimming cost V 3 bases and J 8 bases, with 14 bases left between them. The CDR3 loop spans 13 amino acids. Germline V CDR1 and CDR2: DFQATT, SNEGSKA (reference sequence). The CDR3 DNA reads TGCAGTGCTAGCAGACAGTTTATCGATGAGCAGTTCTTC. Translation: CSASRQFIDEQFF.

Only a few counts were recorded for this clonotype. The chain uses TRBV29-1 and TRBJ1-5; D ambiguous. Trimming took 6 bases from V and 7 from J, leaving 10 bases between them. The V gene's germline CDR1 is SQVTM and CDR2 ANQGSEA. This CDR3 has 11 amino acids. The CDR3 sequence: CSVSIAQPQHF. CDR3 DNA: TGCAGCGTCTCCATCGCCCAGCCCCAGCATTTT.

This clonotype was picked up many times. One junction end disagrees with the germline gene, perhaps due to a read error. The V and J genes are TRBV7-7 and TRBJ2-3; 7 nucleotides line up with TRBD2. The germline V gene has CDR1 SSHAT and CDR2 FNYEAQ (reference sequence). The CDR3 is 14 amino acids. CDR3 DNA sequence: TGTGCTAGCAGCCTAGGGAGGGACGCAGATACGCAGTATTTT. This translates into CASSLGRDADTQYF.

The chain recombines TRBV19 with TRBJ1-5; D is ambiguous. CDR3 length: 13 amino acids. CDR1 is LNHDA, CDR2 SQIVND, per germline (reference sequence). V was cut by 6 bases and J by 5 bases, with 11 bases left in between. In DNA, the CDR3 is TGTGCCAGTAGCGAGGGCCGGGATCAGCCCCAGCATTTT. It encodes CASSEGRDQPQHF.

CDR3: CASSQAAAVGNEQFF. For the CDR3, the DNA is TGTGCCAGCAGCCAAGCCGCGGCCGTAGGTAATGAGCAGTTCTTC. The gene calls are TRBV3-1 and TRBJ2-1; D is unclear. Germline V CDR1 and CDR2: LGHDT, YNNKEL (reference sequence). V lost 1 base, J lost 7 bases, and 14 bases lay in between. This CDR3 spans 15 amino acids.